The 13 T cell receptor beta chains below come from one sample, sequenced in a study of CD8 T cells in Susac syndrome. The RNA, roughly 0.45 to 1 ug, was put through reverse transcription using random hexamers. TCRdb re-called the immunoSEQ multiplex PCR reads through MiXCR, storing one row per CDR3 protein. The sample gives around 130,000 distinct CDR3 sequences, about 95% of which show up once; about 0.089% is in the top ten. The sequenced sample consisted of CD4+ T cells from PBMCs. All receptors come from a human donor in good health.

The chain uses TRBV6-2 or TRBV6-3 and TRBJ2-7, with D unresolved. Trimming pared 0 bases from V and 1 base from J, leaving 31 bases between. CDR1 and CDR2 (germline): MNHEY, SVGEGT. The CDR3 totals 22 residues. The CDR3 here is CASSYSLSLRTPEAGMSYEQYF. For the CDR3, the DNA is TGTGCCAGCAGTTACTCTTTGTCCCTTCGTACCCCAGAAGCTGGAATGTCCTACGAGCAGTACTTC.

The chain joins TRBV20-1 to TRBJ2-7; 14 bases map to TRBD2. This CDR3 spans 16 amino acids. V trimming: 1 base; J trimming: 7 bases; junction bases outside the gene matches: 9. Germline CDR1 DFQATT, CDR2 SNEGSKA (reference sequence). DNA of the CDR3: TGCAGTGCTAGAGTATTGGGACTAGCGGGAGCGGGGGAGCAGTACTTC. Translating it yields CSARVLGLAGAGEQYF.

V is TRBV2 and J is TRBJ2-7, with no clear D. The germline gives CDR1 SNHLY, CDR2 FYNNEI. The CDR3 is made up of 15 amino acids. Trimming removed 2 bases at V and 0 bases at J, with 11 bases between. CDR3 loop: CASSEIVLLSYEQYF. CDR3 bases: TGTGCCAGCAGTGAAATTGTACTACTCTCCTACGAGCAGTACTTC. Looking up the rest from reference TRBV2 and TRBJ2-7 gives the full variable domain: EPEVTQTPSHQVTQMGQEVILRCVPISNHLYFYWYRQILGQKVEFLVSFYNNEISEKSEIFDDQFSVERPDGSNFTLKIRSTKLEDSAMYFCASSEIVLLSYEQYFGPGTRLTVT.

As DNA, the CDR3 is TGTGCCAGCAGCAACGCGGCCTACGAGCAGTACTTC. Protein sequence: CASSNAAYEQYF. This rearrangement joins TRBV3-1 to TRBJ2-7; D gene unclear. Between the trimmed V and J ends, which lost 5 bases and 2 bases, there was a span of 7 bases. Germline V gene lookup returns CDR1 LGHDT and CDR2 YNNKEL (reference sequence). CDR3 length: 12 residues.

The gene calls are TRBV7-9 and TRBJ1-2; 8 bases are shared with TRBD1. Germline loops: CDR1 SEHNR, CDR2 FQNEAQ (reference sequence). Trimming removed 1 base from V and 6 bases from J; junction bases left unmatched: 7. This CDR3 comprises 15 residues. The DNA for the CDR3 is TGTGCCAGCAGCTTAGGTGGGACAGGAGGAAATGGCTACACCTTC. Its protein product is CASSLGGTGGNGYTF.

The DNA of the CDR3 is TGTGCCAGCAGTTTAGAACAGGGGAATCAGCCCCAGCATTTT. Residues: CASSLEQGNQPQHF. V is TRBV6-5 and J is TRBJ1-5, with TRBD1 identical over 7 bases. The trim removed 4 bases at V and 4 bases at J, leaving 4 bases unmatched. Per germline, CDR1 MNHEY and CDR2 SVGAGI. The CDR3 is 14 amino acids.

This clonotype was counted a single time. The CDR3 DNA sequence: TGTGCCAGCAGCGTACAGGGCATTGGCAATGAGCAGTTCTTC. Residues: CASSVQGIGNEQFF. The V call is TRBV9, the J call TRBJ2-1; possibly TRBD1 for D (5 bases). V lost 1 base and J lost 6, with 11 bases in between. CDR1 is SGDLS and CDR2 is YYNGEE in the germline V gene. The CDR3 sequence is 14 residues long.

The J gene is TRBJ1-6, the V gene TRBV3-1; no reliable D call. Germline lookup yields CDR1 LGHDT and CDR2 YNNKEL (reference sequence). V lost 4 bases and J 5 bases, leaving 9 bases between the germline ends. CDR3 length: 14 amino acids. CDR3 bases: TGTGCCAGCAGCCCTACACCAGATAATTCACCCCTCCACTTT. It encodes CASSPTPDNSPLHF.

The chain carries TRBV10-3 and TRBJ1-1, with D possibly matching TRBD1 (5 bases). The CDR3 totals 13 residues. Germline lookup yields CDR1 ENHRY and CDR2 SYGVKD. V was shortened by 9 bases and J by 4 bases, with 15 bases between the two germline ends. The CDR3 coding sequence is TGTGCCATTGCACTCGGGACTACCACTGAAGCTTTCTTT. Residues: CAIALGTTTEAFF.

V is TRBV6-6 and J is TRBJ1-1, with D uncertain. Trimming removed 0 bases from V and 1 base from J, with 6 bases in between. The CDR3 covers 14 residues. CDR1 and CDR2 from the germline V gene are MNHNY and SVGAGI (reference sequence). The CDR3 DNA reads as TGTGCCAGCAGTTACTCTTTGGAGAACACTGAAGCTTTCTTT. Translation gives CASSYSLENTEAFF.

This rearrangement joins TRBV4-3 to TRBJ2-3; D uncertain. CDR1 LGHNA and CDR2 YSLEER come from the germline V gene. The CDR3 covers 13 residues. V shed 0 bases and J shed 7 bases, with 8 bases lying between them. Here the CDR3 DNA reads TGCGCCAGCAGCCAAGAGGCACGGAATACGCAGTATTTT. Its protein is CASSQEARNTQYF.

This chain uses TRBV20-1 with TRBJ2-3, with 10 bases lining up with TRBD2. Trimming at V came to 3 bases and at J to 5 bases, leaving 5 bases not matched to a gene. Germline assignment: CDR1 DFQATT and CDR2 SNEGSKA (reference sequence). This CDR3 has 14 amino acids. The chain's CDR3 is CSASSGRAQDTQYF. CDR3 nucleotides: TGCAGTGCTAGCAGCGGGAGGGCCCAAGATACGCAGTATTTT.

The chain carries TRBV11-1 and TRBJ1-1; no clear D gene. CDR1 is SGHAT, CDR2 FQDESV, per germline (reference sequence). With 1 base removed from V and 4 bases from J, the gap between germline ends came to 13 bases. This CDR3 is 15 amino acids long. In DNA form, the CDR3 reads TGTGCCAGCAGCTTAGGGGTCAAACGGGGCACTGAAGCTTTCTTT. Translated: CASSLGVKRGTEAFF. Full variable domain (remainder filled in from reference TRBV11-1 and TRBJ1-1): EAEVAQSPRYKITEKSQAVAFWCDPISGHATLYWYRQILGQGPELLVQFQDESVVDDSQLPKDRFSAERLKGVDSTLKIQPAELGDSAMYLCASSLGVKRGTEAFFGQGTRLTVV.